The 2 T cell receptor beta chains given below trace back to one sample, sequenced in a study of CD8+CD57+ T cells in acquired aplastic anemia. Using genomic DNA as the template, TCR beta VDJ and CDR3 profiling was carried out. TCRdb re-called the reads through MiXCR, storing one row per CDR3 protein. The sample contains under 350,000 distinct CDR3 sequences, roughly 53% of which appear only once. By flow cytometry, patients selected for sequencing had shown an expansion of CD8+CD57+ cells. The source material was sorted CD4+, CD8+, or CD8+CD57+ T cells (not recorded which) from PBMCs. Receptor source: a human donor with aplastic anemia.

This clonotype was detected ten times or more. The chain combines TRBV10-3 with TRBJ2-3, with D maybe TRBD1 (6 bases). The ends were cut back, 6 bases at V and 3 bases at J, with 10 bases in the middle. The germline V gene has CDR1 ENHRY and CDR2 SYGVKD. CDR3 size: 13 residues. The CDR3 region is CAISLTGTDTQYF. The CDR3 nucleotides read TGTGCCATCAGCCTAACAGGGACAGATACGCAGTATTTT.

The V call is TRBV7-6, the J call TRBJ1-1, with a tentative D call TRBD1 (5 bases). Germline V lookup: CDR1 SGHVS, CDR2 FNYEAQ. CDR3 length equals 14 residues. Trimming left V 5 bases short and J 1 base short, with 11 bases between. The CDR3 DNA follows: TGTGCCAGCAGCCCGTTCGGGGCGAACACTGAAGCTTTCTTT. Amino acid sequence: CASSPFGANTEAFF. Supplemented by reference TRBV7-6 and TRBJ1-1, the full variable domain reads GAGVSQSPRYKVTKRGQDVALRCDPISGHVSLYWYRQALGQGPEFLTYFNYEAQQDKSGLPNDRFSAERPEGSISTLTIQRTEQRDSAMYRCASSPFGANTEAFFGQGTRLTVV.